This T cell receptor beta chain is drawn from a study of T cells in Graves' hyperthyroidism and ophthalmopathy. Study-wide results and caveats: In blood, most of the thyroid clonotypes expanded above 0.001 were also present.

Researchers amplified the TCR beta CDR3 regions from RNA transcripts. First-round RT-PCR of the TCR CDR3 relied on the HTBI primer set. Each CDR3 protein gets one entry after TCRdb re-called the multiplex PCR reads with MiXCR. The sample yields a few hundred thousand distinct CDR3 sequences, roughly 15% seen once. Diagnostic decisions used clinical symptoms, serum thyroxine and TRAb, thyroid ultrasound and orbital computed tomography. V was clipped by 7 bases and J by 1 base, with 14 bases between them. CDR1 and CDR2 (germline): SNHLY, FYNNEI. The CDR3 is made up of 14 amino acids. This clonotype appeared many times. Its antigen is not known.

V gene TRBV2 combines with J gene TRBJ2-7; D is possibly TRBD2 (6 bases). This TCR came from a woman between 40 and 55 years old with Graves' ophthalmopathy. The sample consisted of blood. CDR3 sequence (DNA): TGTGCCAGCACGAGCGGGCCGCCTTCCTACGAGCAGTACTTC. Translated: CASTSGPPSYEQYF.